One and the same sample provided the 22 T cell receptor beta chains below, sequenced in a study of blood T cell repertoires in COVID-19 (dated by TCRdb to the early 2020s). The method behind the library was the immunoSEQ multiplex PCR assay. TCRdb stores this immuneACCESS table with in-frame sequences only. Part of the clones is absent; in the studies checked, under half of the shortfall reflects unresolved V genes, and no reason is known for the rest. The sample profile shows hundreds of thousands of clones; 80% to 90% of them were found once. Around 13% of the sample is taken by the ten largest. The specimen was peripheral blood. Every receptor here comes from a woman in her seventies with COVID-19, enrolled during active disease.

CDR3 sequence: CAWSFRVGEKLFF. CDR3 bases: TGTGCCTGGAGCTTCAGGGTGGGAGAAAAACTGTTTTTT. The rearrangement joins TRBV30 to TRBJ1-4; perhaps TRBD1 as D (5 bases). Trimming pared 3 bases from V and 8 bases from J, leaving 13 bases between. Germline CDR1 GTSNPN, CDR2 SVGIG (reference sequence). The CDR3 loop spans 13 amino acids.

A single count supports this clone. J is TRBJ2-3 and V is TRBV19; D perhaps matches TRBD2 (6 bases). V lost 3 bases to trimming and J lost 5 bases, with 15 bases between them. CDR1 and CDR2 from the germline V gene are LNHDA and SQIVND (reference sequence). The CDR3 loop spans 15 amino acids. This CDR3 reads CASSIFPGAIDTQYF. The CDR3 DNA sequence: TGTGCCAGTAGTATTTTCCCGGGAGCGATAGATACGCAGTATTTT.

The rearrangement uses TRBV28 and TRBJ2-7; 9 bases fit TRBD2. The germline CDR1 and CDR2 sequences are MDHEN and SYDVKM. With 5 bases clipped from V and 2 bases from J, the junction kept 4 bases outside the gene matches. The CDR3 sequence is 14 residues long. CDR3 amino acids: CASSRAGGTYEQYF. The CDR3 nucleotides are TGTGCCAGCAGTAGAGCGGGGGGAACCTACGAGCAGTACTTC.

This clone was detected a few times. This sequence joins TRBV28 and TRBJ1-1; D possibly corresponds to TRBD1 (5 bases). Per germline, CDR1 MDHEN and CDR2 SYDVKM. Between the trimmed V and J ends, which lost 1 base and 7 bases, there was a span of 13 bases. The CDR3 is made up of 14 amino acids. As DNA, the CDR3 is TGTGCCAGCAGTTTATCTTGGACGGGGGGTGAAGCTTTCTTT. Its translation is CASSLSWTGGEAFF.

The chain recombines TRBV19 with TRBJ2-1, with 9 bases that match TRBD2. V gave up 5 bases and J gave up 3 bases; unmatched junction bases: 5. CDR3 length: 15 residues. Germline-derived CDR1 and CDR2 are LNHDA and SQIVND (reference sequence). CDR3 DNA: TGTGCCAGTAGTCAGACTAGCGGAAGCTACAATGAGCAGTTCTTC. It is translated as CASSQTSGSYNEQFF.

The gene calls are TRBV6-5 and TRBJ2-7; 8 bases are a match to TRBD2. The CDR3 is 15 residues long. Per the germline V gene, CDR1 is MNHEY and CDR2 is SVGAGI. V lost 6 bases to trimming and J lost 0 bases; unmatched junction nucleotides: 7. In DNA form, the CDR3 reads TGTGCCAGCAGGGGCCTTAGCGGGGCCTCCTACGAGCAGTACTTC. Translation gives CASRGLSGASYEQYF.

In the case of this clone: Other DNA sequences within the sample encode an identical CDR3. CDR3 loop: CASSLGDSFNQPQHF. CDR3 nucleotide sequence: TGCGCCAGCAGCTTGGGCGACAGTTTCAATCAGCCCCAGCATTTT. The chain has TRBV5-1 and TRBJ1-5; D might be TRBD1 (5 bases). This CDR3 has 15 residues. Germline values: CDR1 SGHRS, CDR2 YFSETQ. Trimming took off 0 bases at V and 3 bases at J, with 10 bases between the two ends.

The V gene is TRBV29-1, the J gene TRBJ1-1; D gene ambiguous. CDR3 size: 13 residues. V was shortened by 6 bases and J by 0 bases, with 11 bases between the two germline ends. Germline CDR1 reads SQVTM; CDR2 reads ANQGSEA. In DNA, the CDR3 is TGCAGCGTAGCTCTTGGTATGAACACTGAAGCTTTCTTT. This gives the protein CSVALGMNTEAFF.

The chain uses TRBV10-3 and TRBJ2-7, with D maybe TRBD1 (6 bases). This CDR3 contains 13 residues. Germline CDR1 reads ENHRY; CDR2 reads SYGVKD. V was shortened by 2 bases and J by 2 bases, with 7 bases between the two germline ends. The CDR3 is CAISEGQTYEQYF. CDR3 sequence (DNA): TGTGCCATCAGTGAGGGACAGACCTACGAGCAGTACTTC.

V and J are TRBV7-2 and TRBJ2-3; D remains ambiguous. The CDR3 runs 14 residues. The V end lost 7 bases, the J end lost 2 bases, and 13 bases lay between the germline ends. Germline values: CDR1 SGHTA, CDR2 FQGNSA. CDR3: CASTTPSPTDTQYF. CDR3 sequence (DNA): TGTGCCAGCACCACACCCAGTCCCACAGATACGCAGTATTTT. Looking up the rest from reference TRBV7-2 and TRBJ2-3 gives the full variable domain: GAGVSQSPSNKVTEKGKDVELRCDPISGHTALYWYRQSLGQGLEFLIYFQGNSAPDKSGLPSDRFSAERTGGSVSTLTIQRTQQEDSAVYLCASTTPSPTDTQYFGPGTRLTVL.

The chain carries TRBV15 and TRBJ1-2; tentative D call: TRBD1 (6 bases). The CDR3 consists of 13 residues. V was pared by 5 bases and J by 6 bases, with 13 bases between. Germline V gives CDR1 LNHNV, CDR2 YYDKDF (reference sequence). CDR3 nucleotides: TGTGCCACCAGCCCGGGGGGCTTAAATGGCTACACCTTC. Its translation is CATSPGGLNGYTF. The variable domain in full, with the rest retrieved from reference TRBV15 and TRBJ1-2, is DAMVIQNPRYQVTQFGKPVTLSCSQTLNHNVMYWYQQKSSQAPKLLFHYYDKDFNNEADTPDNFQSRRPNTSFCFLDIRSPGLGDTAMYLCATSPGGLNGYTFGSGTRLTVV.

The chain is built from TRBV5-1 and TRBJ2-2; tentative D call: TRBD2 (5 bases). This CDR3 has 17 amino acids. Germline assignment: CDR1 SGHRS and CDR2 YFSETQ. Trimming shortened V by 4 bases and J by 2 bases, and 18 bases separated the two germline ends. The CDR3 nucleotides read TGCGCCAGCAGCCCCACCTTAAGCGGTTTAAACACCGGGGAGCTGTTTTTT. It translates to CASSPTLSGLNTGELFF.

The J gene is TRBJ1-1, the V gene TRBV5-1; D may be TRBD1 (6 bases). Trimming removed 0 bases at V and 1 base at J, with 7 bases between. Looked up from germline, CDR1 is SGHRS and CDR2 is YFSETQ. The CDR3 consists of 14 residues. The CDR3 region is CASSLEGQNTEAFF. For the CDR3, the DNA is TGCGCCAGCAGCTTGGAGGGACAGAACACTGAAGCTTTCTTT.

CDR3 amino acids: CASNPTTGDSYGYTF. The CDR3 DNA reads as TGTGCCAGCAACCCTACGACAGGGGACAGCTATGGCTACACCTTC. The rearrangement uses TRBV6-6 and TRBJ1-2; TRBD1 aligns across 8 bases. Germline lookup yields CDR1 MNHNY and CDR2 SVGAGI (reference sequence). The junction had 11 bases not matched to a gene; V was cut back by 7 bases and J by 4 bases. There are 15 residues in the CDR3.

The rearrangement links TRBV7-2 to TRBJ1-4; 9 nucleotides align to TRBD1. Germline V CDR1 and CDR2: SGHTA, FQGNSA. Unmatched junction bases numbered 4, after V lost 5 bases and J lost 6 bases. This CDR3 is 14 amino acids long. CDR3 sequence (DNA): TGTGCCAGCAGCACCAGGACAGGGGATGAAAAACTGTTTTTT. As protein: CASSTRTGDEKLFF. Full variable domain (missing parts from reference TRBV7-2 and TRBJ1-4): GAGVSQSPSNKVTEKGKDVELRCDPISGHTALYWYRQSLGQGLEFLIYFQGNSAPDKSGLPSDRFSAERTGGSVSTLTIQRTQQEDSAVYLCASSTRTGDEKLFFGSGTQLSVL.

CDR3 nucleotides: TGTGCCAGCAGTTTAGAGACTTCCGGAGAAAAACTGTTTTTT. It specifies CASSLETSGEKLFF. The gene calls are TRBV6-5 and TRBJ1-4; no clear D gene. The CDR3 contains 14 residues. The V gene's germline CDR1 is MNHEY and CDR2 SVGAGI. Trimming pared 4 bases from V and 8 bases from J, leaving 14 bases between.

V and J are TRBV4-3 and TRBJ1-2, with 7 nucleotides matching TRBD1. Germline CDR1 LGHNA, CDR2 YSLEER. The trim removed 0 bases at V and 7 bases at J, leaving 8 bases unmatched. The CDR3 covers 15 residues. The CDR3 DNA reads TGCGCCAGCAGCCAAGATCTATCAGGGGGAAGTGGCTACACCTTC. It codes for CASSQDLSGGSGYTF.

J is TRBJ1-2 and V is TRBV7-6, with 8 nucleotides matching TRBD1. Germline-derived CDR1 and CDR2 are SGHVS and FNYEAQ. The CDR3 runs to 17 residues. Germline trimming cut 0 bases from V and 3 bases from J; bases unmatched to any gene: 9. CDR3 DNA sequence: TGTGCCAGCAGCTTAGCGGGGACAGGACGCTCGGACTATGGCTACACCTTC. Translation gives CASSLAGTGRSDYGYTF.

The chain recombines TRBV5-1 with TRBJ2-3; 14 bases are a match to TRBD2. The V and J ends lost 4 bases and 1 base, in that order; junction bases with no gene match: 2. There are 16 residues in the CDR3. Germline assignment: CDR1 SGHRS and CDR2 YFSETQ. CDR3: CASSGGLAGGTDTQYF. DNA for the CDR3: TGCGCCAGCAGCGGGGGACTAGCGGGGGGCACAGATACGCAGTATTTT.

This clone was detected once. This chain links TRBV10-3 with TRBJ1-6, with TRBD1 as a possible D gene (6 bases). This CDR3 spans 13 amino acids. Germline values: CDR1 ENHRY, CDR2 SYGVKD. V was trimmed by 8 bases and J by 8 bases, leaving 13 bases between them. CDR3 in amino acids: CAISGAFDSPLHF. CDR3 in DNA: TGTGCCATCTCAGGGGCTTTCGATTCACCCCTCCACTTT.

The V call is TRBV24-1, the J call TRBJ2-2; TRBD1 aligns across 7 bases. This CDR3 has 16 amino acids. The V gene end was trimmed by 4 bases and the J gene end by 4 bases; junction bases not matched to a gene: 8. Germline assignment: CDR1 KGHDR and CDR2 SFDVKD. CDR3 sequence (DNA): TGTGCCACCAGTGACCAACAGGGGTGGGGCACCGGGGAGCTGTTTTTT. Protein product: CATSDQQGWGTGELFF.

This clone was detected only once. The chain carries TRBV4-2 and TRBJ1-1; 7 positions match TRBD1. CDR1 and CDR2 from the germline V gene are LGHNA and YNFKEQ. The CDR3 totals 13 residues. Trimming took 6 bases from V and 3 from J; bases not matched to a gene: 4. CDR3 in amino acids: CASSTQGDTEAFF. In DNA form, the CDR3 reads TGTGCCAGCAGTACTCAGGGGGACACTGAAGCTTTCTTT.